These 25 T cell receptor beta chains share one sample of origin, sequenced in a study of T cell responses to AZD1222 COVID-19 vaccine. The table came from immunoSEQ multiplex PCR; TCRdb's copy has only in-frame clones and leaves some out. The repertoire includes some 96,000 clones, about 93% of them detected once, and 1.5% to 2% sits in the top ten. The specimen comprised peripheral blood, sampled on day 0 of AZD1222 vaccination. Source of these receptors: an adult in good health.

This clone was counted only a few times. The genes are TRBV7-2 and TRBJ2-2, with 7 bases matching TRBD2. J gave up 3 bases and V 7 bases, and 11 bases lay outside the gene matches. Looked up from germline, CDR1 is SGHTA and CDR2 is FQGNSA. This CDR3 spans 16 amino acids. CDR3 sequence reads: CASTPPRGGYTGELFF. Written as DNA, the CDR3 is TGTGCCAGCACCCCGCCCCGGGGAGGGTACACCGGGGAGCTGTTTTTT.

The chain employs TRBV7-2 and TRBJ1-5, with TRBD1 identical over 7 bases. This CDR3 contains 15 residues. Germline CDR1 reads SGHTA; CDR2 reads FQGNSA. V was clipped by 4 bases and J by 2 bases; unmatched bases: 5. Here the CDR3 DNA reads TGTGCCAGCAGCTCCGACAGGGATGGCAATCAGCCCCAGCATTTT. It is translated as CASSSDRDGNQPQHF.

The chain couples TRBV7-3 to TRBJ2-1; D is unclear. The CDR3 has 13 residues. V was pared by 5 bases and J by 3 bases, with 8 bases between. Per germline, CDR1 SGHTA and CDR2 FQGTGA. The CDR3 spells CASSARLYNEQFF. The CDR3 DNA reads TGTGCCAGCAGCGCCCGCCTCTACAATGAGCAGTTCTTC.

V and J are TRBV5-1 and TRBJ2-2, with 11 bases identical to TRBD1. Germline CDR1 SGHRS, CDR2 YFSETQ. With 2 bases clipped from V and 4 bases from J, the junction kept 10 bases outside the gene matches. The CDR3 has 18 amino acids. The DNA for the CDR3 is TGCGCCAGCAGCTTCATCCCTTGGGACAGGGGGTTCACCGGGGAGCTGTTTTTT. Its protein product is CASSFIPWDRGFTGELFF.

On this clone itself: Sequence at one end of the junction differs from germline and may be a read error. The V gene is TRBV11-2, the J gene TRBJ2-1; D not certain. Per germline, CDR1 SGHAT and CDR2 FQNNGV. This CDR3 contains 13 residues. Written as DNA, the CDR3 is TGTGCCAGCAGTTTAGATTTGCGGAATGAGCAGTTCTTC. Its translation is CASSLDLRNEQFF.

The genes are TRBV19 and TRBJ1-2, with 7 nucleotides matching TRBD1. Germline trimming cut 5 bases from V and 4 bases from J; bases unmatched to any gene: 10. This CDR3 is 15 amino acids long. Germline V lookup: CDR1 LNHDA, CDR2 SQIVND (reference sequence). The CDR3 protein is CASSGNRDSSYGYTF. The CDR3 nucleotides read TGTGCCAGTAGTGGAAACCGGGACAGCTCCTATGGCTACACCTTC.

This clone has a single count. The genes are TRBV15 and TRBJ2-3; the D gene is possibly TRBD1 (5 bases). Deletions cut 1 base from V and 5 bases from J, with 10 bases between. The CDR3 is made up of 14 amino acids. Germline V gene lookup returns CDR1 LNHNV and CDR2 YYDKDF (reference sequence). The CDR3 DNA reads as TGTGCCACCAGCAGAGGGGGCGCAGAAGATACGCAGTATTTT. It encodes CATSRGGAEDTQYF.

The CDR3 DNA sequence: TGCGCCAGCAGCCAAGGGACAGGGGTTAGCTGGCGTTCACCCCTCCACTTT. This encodes CASSQGTGVSWRSPLHF. The chain is built from TRBV4-1 and TRBJ1-6; 9 bases match TRBD1. Germline loops: CDR1 MGHRA, CDR2 YSYEKL. The CDR3 consists of 17 residues. J gave up 9 bases and V 1 base, and 10 bases lay outside the gene matches.

J is TRBJ1-3 and V is TRBV10-3; 9 positions match TRBD1. Germline V gene data show CDR1 as ENHRY and CDR2 as SYGVKD. The CDR3 extends over 14 amino acids. The trim removed 10 bases at V and 4 bases at J, leaving 8 bases unmatched. CDR3 loop: CATTGQGNGNTIYF. The CDR3, as DNA: TGTGCCACGACCGGACAGGGGAACGGAAACACCATATATTTT.

J is TRBJ1-2 and V is TRBV5-1; the D is unclear. The V end was cut by 4 bases, the J end by 1 base, with 11 bases between. The CDR3 has 14 amino acids. Germline V gene lookup returns CDR1 SGHRS and CDR2 YFSETQ. The CDR3 coding sequence is TGCGCCAGCAGCCTTCAAGCCAGTAACTATGGCTACACCTTC. Translating gives CASSLQASNYGYTF.

The chain links TRBV24-1 to TRBJ2-3; TRBD2 agrees at 7 bases. Per germline, CDR1 KGHDR and CDR2 SFDVKD. This CDR3 has 16 amino acids. The junction had 7 bases not matched to a gene; V was cut back by 3 bases and J by 2 bases. CDR3 residues: CATSDEGGVNTDTQYF. In DNA, the CDR3 is TGTGCCACCAGTGATGAGGGAGGGGTGAACACAGATACGCAGTATTTT.

The rearrangement links TRBV6-2 or TRBV6-3 to TRBJ2-7; the D call may be TRBD1 or TRBD2 (5 bases each). The CDR3 is 14 amino acids. Germline assignment: CDR1 MNHEY and CDR2 SVGEGT. Trimming left V 0 bases short and J 5 bases short, with 11 bases between. DNA of the CDR3: TGTGCCAGCAGTTACTCAGGGGAGACGCACGAGCAGTACTTC. It translates to CASSYSGETHEQYF.

The chain combines TRBV7-9 with TRBJ2-2; D call uncertain. Germline CDR1 SEHNR, CDR2 FQNEAQ (reference sequence). The CDR3 consists of 14 residues. The V gene lost 1 base and the J gene lost 3 bases, with 6 bases spanning the gap. The DNA of the CDR3 is TGTGCCAGCAGCTTAGTCCCCCACACCGGGGAGCTGTTTTTT. Protein: CASSLVPHTGELFF. Combining the CDR3 with reference TRBV7-9 and TRBJ2-2 gives the whole variable domain DTGVSQNPRHKITKRGQNVTFRCDPISEHNRLYWYRQTLGQGPEFLTYFQNEAQLEKSRLLSDRFSAERPKGSFSTLEIQRTEQGDSAMYLCASSLVPHTGELFFGEGSRLTVL.

The DNA of the CDR3 is TGCGCCAGCAGCCTGGGACAGAATAATGAAAAACTGTTTTTT. The encoded protein is CASSLGQNNEKLFF. The chain recombines TRBV5-1 with TRBJ1-4; 7 bases match TRBD1. The CDR3 consists of 14 residues. CDR1 SGHRS and CDR2 YFSETQ come from the germline V gene. V lost 4 bases, J lost 4 bases, and 4 bases stayed unmatched.

This clone was recorded only once. The CDR3 bases are TGTGCCAGCTCACCCGTAGTCGGAACTGTTCCTGGAAACACCATATATTTT. This sequence encodes CASSPVVGTVPGNTIYF. J is TRBJ1-3 and V is TRBV18; D unresolved. The ends were cut back, 3 bases at V and 2 bases at J, with 17 bases in the middle. This CDR3 has 17 residues. CDR1 is KGHSH, CDR2 LQKENI, per germline. The variable domain in full, completed from reference TRBV18 and TRBJ1-3, reads NAGVMQNPRHLVRRRGQEARLRCSPMKGHSHVYWYRQLPEEGLKFMVYLQKENIIDESGMPKERFSAEFPKEGPSILRIQQVVRGDSAAYFCASSPVVGTVPGNTIYFGEGSWLTVV.

The V and J genes are TRBV19 and TRBJ1-5; D gene ambiguous. Trimming left V 3 bases short and J 0 bases short, with 15 bases between. The CDR3 spans 17 residues. Germline CDR1 LNHDA, CDR2 SQIVND (reference sequence). The CDR3 sequence is CASSIREGGFSNQPQHF. In DNA, the CDR3 is TGTGCCAGTAGTATCCGGGAGGGAGGTTTTAGCAATCAGCCCCAGCATTTT.

This chain connects TRBV7-8 to TRBJ2-5; D is uncertain. The CDR3 sequence is 13 residues long. The germline V gene encodes CDR1 SGHVS and CDR2 FQNEAQ. V gave up 6 bases and J gave up 5 bases, with 13 bases separating them. CDR3 sequence (DNA): TGTGCCAGCAGGCAGAAGTGGACGGAGACCCAGTACTTC. This codes for CASRQKWTETQYF. The whole variable domain, remainder taken from reference TRBV7-8 and TRBJ2-5, is GAGVSQSPRYKVAKRGQDVALRCDPISGHVSLFWYQQALGQGPEFLTYFQNEAQLDKSGLPSDRFFAERPEGSVSTLKIQRTQQEDSAVYLCASRQKWTETQYFGPGTRLLVL.

The table lists this clone with a count of one. The V and J genes are TRBV3-1 (or the pseudogene TRBV3-2) and TRBJ1-1; D is perhaps TRBD1 (5 bases). Trimming left V 1 base short and J 0 bases short, with 15 bases between. Germline loops: CDR1 LGHDT, CDR2 YNNKEL (reference sequence). The CDR3 is made up of 17 amino acids. In nucleotides, the CDR3 is TGTGCCAGCAGCCAAGTAGGGGCGGGAGATCTGAACACTGAAGCTTTCTTT. Translation: CASSQVGAGDLNTEAFF.

The chain links TRBV5-4 to TRBJ2-1, with D tentatively TRBD1 (5 bases). Deletions cut 5 bases from V and 4 bases from J, with 16 bases between. This CDR3 is 15 amino acids long. From germline, CDR1 is SGHNT and CDR2 YYREEE (reference sequence). DNA of the CDR3: TGTGCCAGCAGTGGGGTAGGGGCAGGATACAATGAGCAGTTCTTC. Translation gives CASSGVGAGYNEQFF.

The chain has TRBV21-1 and TRBJ1-2. TRBV21-1 is a pseudogene. There are 16 residues in the CDR3. CDR3 sequence reads: CASSKTRGGGPYGYTF. The CDR3 DNA reads TGTGCCAGCAGCAAAACTAGGGGCGGCGGCCCCTATGGCTACACCTTC.

As DNA, the CDR3 is TGTGCCAGCAGTTTAGGGAACACTGAAGCTTTCTTT. Protein sequence: CASSLGNTEAFF. V gene TRBV28 combines with J gene TRBJ1-1, with D unresolved. Per the germline V gene, CDR1 is MDHEN and CDR2 is SYDVKM. Trimming took 2 bases from V and 1 from J, leaving 2 bases between them. There are 12 residues in the CDR3.

About this clone: Different DNA sequences within this sample yield the same CDR3. The rearrangement links TRBV12-3 or TRBV12-4 to TRBJ2-2; TRBD1 agrees at 7 bases. This CDR3 comprises 12 residues. V was clipped by 6 bases and J by 6 bases; unmatched bases: 1. This CDR3 is CASSQGAGELFF. CDR3 in DNA: TGTGCCAGCAGCCAGGGGGCCGGGGAGCTGTTTTTT.

This chain joins TRBV30 and TRBJ1-4; D perhaps matches TRBD1 (5 bases). Germline-derived CDR1 and CDR2 are GTSNPN and SVGIG (reference sequence). V shed 4 bases and J shed 6 bases, with 9 bases lying between them. The CDR3 spans 12 residues. DNA for the CDR3: TGTGCCTGGATGGGGGGGGATGAAAAACTGTTTTTT. Protein: CAWMGGDEKLFF.

The V gene is TRBV7-3, the J gene TRBJ1-4; 8 bases are a match to TRBD1. Germline values: CDR1 SGHTA, CDR2 FQGTGA. V dropped 5 bases and J dropped 8; count of bases not matched to a gene: 7. This CDR3 is 14 amino acids long. CDR3 nucleotides: TGTGCCAGCAGCCCAGGGGGCTGGGGCGAAAAACTGTTTTTT. The encoded protein is CASSPGGWGEKLFF.

The chain combines TRBV6-5 with TRBJ1-6; D unclear. The CDR3 sequence is 16 residues long. V shed 1 base and J shed 2 bases, with 9 bases lying between them. In germline, CDR1 is MNHEY, CDR2 SVGAGI. Here the CDR3 DNA reads TGTGCCAGCAGTTACTGGAGGGTAACCTATAATTCACCCCTCCACTTT. Translation gives CASSYWRVTYNSPLHF.